A selection of T cell receptor beta chains follows, all from one sample in a study of early T cells in non-severe SARS-CoV-2 infection. TCRdb re-called the 5' RACE reads with MiXCR, one entry per CDR3 protein. The repertoire holds 68,000 or so distinct CDR3 sequences, 11% seen once, with approximately 5.9% in the top ten. Input material: whole blood. These TCRs come from an adult who was a healthcare worker with PCR-confirmed SARS-CoV-2 infection or an uninfected control (not recorded which). CDR3s include the opening cysteine and the closing phenylalanine or tryptophan. A D gene is named only where the DNA matches it firmly. Clone size is stated in some rows and not others, as once, few, many or a class when expanded.

clone size,J gene,V gene,D gene,CDR3 DNA,CDR3 protein
-,TRBJ1-5,TRBV28,TRBD1,TGTGCCAGCAGTTTAGCCGGGACAGGGGCCGAACAGCCCCAGCATTTT,CASSLAGTGAEQPQHF
few,TRBJ2-7,TRBV12-3/TRBV12-4,TRBD1,TGTGCCAGCAGCGGTTGGACAGGTAATGTTCGCGAGCAGTACTTC,CASSGWTGNVREQYF
-,TRBJ2-7,TRBV20-1,-,TGCAGTGCTAGAGAGGAGGGCGGGTTAAGTTACGAGCAGTACTTC,CSAREEGGLSYEQYF
many,TRBJ2-1,TRBV11-1,-,TGTGCCAGCAGCTTGACCCAGCGGGCTTACAATGAGCAGTTCTTC,CASSLTQRAYNEQFF
few,TRBJ2-2,TRBV3-1,-,TGTGCCAGCAGCCAAGATACTAGGGCGAACACCGGGGAGCTGTTTTTT,CASSQDTRANTGELFF
many,TRBJ2-7,TRBV7-2,-,TGTGCCAGCAGCTTGGGGTTTTGGGAGCAGTACTTC,CASSLGFWEQYF
few,TRBJ2-7,TRBV6-2/TRBV6-3,-,TGTGCCATTAGACCGGGACCGTTTTACGAGCAGTACTTC,CAIRPGPFYEQYF
many,TRBJ2-2,TRBV28,-,TGTGCCAGCATTTCTACCGGCTCGGGCCGCACCGGGGAGCTGTTTTTT,CASISTGSGRTGELFF
-,TRBJ2-1,TRBV12-3/TRBV12-4,TRBD2,TGTGCCAGCAGTTTACAAACCACTAGCGGGAGGGCCTATGAGCAGTTCTTC,CASSLQTTSGRAYEQFF
few,TRBJ2-3,TRBV10-3,-,TGTGCCATCACCAGAACTTCCACAGATACGCAGTATTTT,CAITRTSTDTQYF
many,TRBJ2-7,TRBV12-3/TRBV12-4,-,TGTGCCAGCAGTTCCCGGACCGAGCAGTACTTC,CASSSRTEQYF
-,TRBJ2-6,TRBV7-2,-,TGTGCCAGCAGCTTCTCCGGGGCCAACGTCCTGACTTTC,CASSFSGANVLTF
many,TRBJ2-3,TRBV20-1,TRBD2,TGCAGTGCGCCAATAGCGGGACCTGGCACAGATACGCAGTATTTT,CSAPIAGPGTDTQYF
many,TRBJ2-7,TRBV10-3,TRBD1,TGTGCCATCAGTGACGGGACAGGGGCCTACGAGCAGTACTTC,CAISDGTGAYEQYF
many,TRBJ2-5,TRBV30,-,TGTGCCTGGAACCCGGGACCGAGGGAAGAGACCCAGTACTTC,CAWNPGPREETQYF
-,TRBJ2-2,TRBV12-3/TRBV12-4,TRBD1,TGTGCCAGCAGTCCCAAGACAGGGAAGACCGGGGAGCTGTTTTTT,CASSPKTGKTGELFF
many,TRBJ2-5,TRBV20-1,-,TGCAGTGCCACCACGGGACTAGAGACCCAGTACTTC,CSATTGLETQYF
-,TRBJ1-2,TRBV11-2,TRBD1,TGTGCCCTCAGGGGGGAGGCCTATGGCTACACCTTC,CALRGEAYGYTF
few,TRBJ2-3,TRBV7-9,-,TGTGCCAGCAGCCCTCTCGGGATCACAGATACGCAGTATTTT,CASSPLGITDTQYF
few,TRBJ1-1,TRBV28,-,TGTGCCAGCAGTATTAGGGGTTGGGGGAACACTGAAGCTTTCTTT,CASSIRGWGNTEAFF